The 3 T cell receptor beta chains in this list originate from one sample, sequenced in a study of T cells expressing NK-cell markers. With the 5' RACE reads reprocessed, TCRdb shows one record per CDR3 protein and no DNA. The repertoire table contains around 470,000 distinct CDR3 sequences. Material for sequencing was blood T cells: a sorted CD56 or NKG2C T cell subset, CD4+ or CD8+ T cells, or bulk PBMC T cells (not recorded which). These receptors were collected from a woman between 50 and 59 years old in good health.

The chain recombines TRBV6-6 with TRBJ2-5; TCRdb's D call, TRBD2, is unchecked because there is no DNA. This CDR3 region has 17 residues. Germline assignment: CDR1 MNHNY and CDR2 SVGAGI (reference sequence). The CDR3: CASSYLAGGLGQETQYF.

The chain is built from TRBV2 and TRBJ1-5; without DNA, the TCRdb call of TRBD1 cannot be checked. CDR3 length: 16 residues. Germline CDR1 and CDR2: SNHLY and FYNNEI. The CDR3 spells CASSEAWTDSNQPQHF.

The genes are TRBV20-1 and TRBJ1-4; TCRdb proposes TRBD1, but this gene call is untestable without DNA. The V gene's germline CDR1 is DFQATT and CDR2 SNEGSKA (reference sequence). The CDR3 is 12 residues long. CDR3 loop: CSAGPGSEKLFF.